The 22 T cell receptor beta chains presented below share a single source sample, sequenced in a study of T cell responses to AZD1222 COVID-19 vaccine. Method: immunoSEQ multiplex PCR; TCRdb's copy keeps in-frame clones and lacks some. The sample records 80,000 or so clones, roughly 87% being singletons. The sample was peripheral blood, taken on day 0 of AZD1222 vaccination. These TCRs come from an adult in good health.

V is TRBV9 and J is TRBJ2-5; D is possibly TRBD1 (6 bases). This CDR3 has 14 amino acids. CDR1 and CDR2 from the germline V gene are SGDLS and YYNGEE. V lost 4 bases, J lost 0 bases, and 10 bases lay in between. CDR3 amino acids: CASSPGQYQETQYF. CDR3 coding DNA: TGTGCCAGCAGCCCCGGACAGTACCAAGAGACCCAGTACTTC.

This CDR3 is CASSPQALAGGPGTGELFF. The DNA of the CDR3 is TGTGCCAGCAGCCCCCAGGCCCTAGCGGGAGGGCCTGGCACCGGGGAGCTGTTTTTT. The rearrangement links TRBV3-1 (or the pseudogene TRBV3-2) to TRBJ2-2, with TRBD2 identical over 12 bases. Trimming cost V 4 bases and J 4 bases; bases outside gene matches: 13. Per germline, CDR1 LGHDT and CDR2 YNNKEL (reference sequence). This CDR3 contains 19 residues.

The chain joins TRBV4-1 to TRBJ2-7; D call uncertain. The CDR3 totals 13 residues. V lost 1 base and J 0 bases, leaving 4 bases between the germline ends. Germline values: CDR1 MGHRA, CDR2 YSYEKL. CDR3 residues: CASSQGTSYEQYF. The CDR3 DNA sequence: TGCGCCAGCAGCCAAGGGACCTCCTACGAGCAGTACTTC.

The chain uses TRBV7-2 and TRBJ2-1, with D possibly being TRBD2 (5 bases). CDR3 length: 14 residues. Per germline, CDR1 SGHTA and CDR2 FQGNSA. Trimming shortened V by 5 bases and J by 5 bases, and 13 bases separated the two germline ends. The CDR3 DNA reads TGTGCCAGCAGCCGGAGTGTCGGGGACAATGAGCAGTTCTTC. Its translation is CASSRSVGDNEQFF. The variable domain in full, completed from reference TRBV7-2 and TRBJ2-1, reads GAGVSQSPSNKVTEKGKDVELRCDPISGHTALYWYRQSLGQGLEFLIYFQGNSAPDKSGLPSDRFSAERTGGSVSTLTIQRTQQEDSAVYLCASSRSVGDNEQFFGPGTRLTVL.

This chain links TRBV28 with TRBJ2-1; maybe TRBD2 (6 bases). Germline CDR1 reads MDHEN; CDR2 reads SYDVKM. The CDR3 loop spans 14 amino acids. Between the trimmed V and J ends, which lost 3 bases and 8 bases, there was a span of 14 bases. The DNA of the CDR3 is TGTGCCAGCAGTTTCGTTAGCGGATCGGATGAGCAGTTCTTC. The encoded protein is CASSFVSGSDEQFF.

This sequence joins TRBV3-1 (or the pseudogene TRBV3-2) and TRBJ1-1; no clear D gene. V was cut by 0 bases and J by 5 bases, with 7 bases left in between. Germline V gene sequence: CDR1 LGHDT, CDR2 YNNKEL (reference sequence). The CDR3 has 13 residues. The CDR3: CASSQERRTEAFF. CDR3 in DNA: TGTGCCAGCAGCCAAGAAAGACGGACTGAAGCTTTCTTT.

The chain recombines TRBV12-3 or TRBV12-4 with TRBJ1-4; a possible D gene is TRBD1 (6 bases). Between the trimmed V and J ends, which lost 4 bases and 8 bases, there was a span of 8 bases. This CDR3 is built from 12 residues. This chain's CDR3 is CASSWGREKLFF. Written as DNA, the CDR3 is TGTGCCAGCAGTTGGGGGCGGGAAAAACTGTTTTTT.

The chain recombines TRBV7-3 with TRBJ2-2, with a tentative D call TRBD2 (6 bases). Germline loops: CDR1 SGHTA, CDR2 FQGTGA. There are 16 residues in the CDR3. V lost 1 base, J lost 0 bases, and 9 bases lay in between. The CDR3: CASSLNSGANTGELFF. CDR3 nucleotide sequence: TGTGCCAGCAGCTTAAATAGCGGAGCGAACACCGGGGAGCTGTTTTTT.

CDR3 coding DNA: TGTGCCAGCAGCTTGGTAGGGTACGAGCAGTACTTC. It translates to CASSLVGYEQYF. The V gene is TRBV5-4, the J gene TRBJ2-7; D is uncertain. The germline V and J ends were trimmed by 0 bases and 4 bases, with 5 bases remaining between them. From germline, CDR1 is SGHNT and CDR2 YYREEE (reference sequence). This CDR3 has 12 residues.

The rearrangement links TRBV27 to TRBJ2-2; a possible D gene is TRBD2 (5 bases). Trimming removed 2 bases at V and 3 bases at J, with 10 bases between. The V gene's germline CDR1 is MNHEY and CDR2 SMNVEV (reference sequence). This CDR3 contains 15 residues. CDR3 protein: CASSLSARDTGELFF. As DNA, the CDR3 is TGTGCCAGCAGTTTAAGCGCGCGGGACACCGGGGAGCTGTTTTTT.

This clone was counted once. The V and J genes are TRBV29-1 and TRBJ2-1, with a possible D match to TRBD2 (6 bases). The CDR3 spans 12 residues. V was cut by 7 bases and J by 9 bases, with 16 bases left in between. Germline CDR1 and CDR2: SQVTM and ANQGSEA. The CDR3 reads CSAGDLGGEQFF. For the CDR3, the DNA is TGCAGCGCGGGAGATCTCGGGGGTGAGCAGTTCTTC.

The genes are TRBV24-1 and TRBJ1-5; D is perhaps TRBD1 (5 bases). The CDR3 loop spans 13 amino acids. Trimming pared 4 bases from V and 2 bases from J, leaving 5 bases between. The germline V gene has CDR1 KGHDR and CDR2 SFDVKD. The CDR3 protein is CATSEGGNQPQHF. CDR3 nucleotide sequence: TGTGCCACCAGTGAGGGGGGCAATCAGCCCCAGCATTTT.

The V and J genes are TRBV5-4 and TRBJ2-5; 9 bases match TRBD2. The CDR3 extends over 15 amino acids. The V gene end was trimmed by 0 bases and the J gene end by 2 bases; junction bases not matched to a gene: 2. Germline V lookup: CDR1 SGHNT, CDR2 YYREEE (reference sequence). This CDR3 is CASSLALAGQETQYF. Here the CDR3 DNA reads TGTGCCAGCAGCTTGGCCCTAGCGGGGCAAGAGACCCAGTACTTC.

The chain is built from TRBV5-1 and TRBJ2-2, with TRBD2 matching 13 bases. With V trimmed by 4 bases and J by 6 bases, 3 bases remained unmatched. CDR3 size: 15 residues. Germline V CDR1 and CDR2: SGHRS, YFSETQ. The CDR3 region has the DNA TGCGCCAGCAGCATACTAGCGGGAGGGTCCGGGGAGCTGTTTTTT. Its translation: CASSILAGGSGELFF.

V and J are TRBV7-9 and TRBJ1-2; D is ambiguous. Germline values: CDR1 SEHNR, CDR2 FQNEAQ (reference sequence). The CDR3 sequence is 13 residues long. Trimming pared 5 bases from V and 4 bases from J, leaving 11 bases between. The CDR3 region has the DNA TGTGCCAGCAGCCCCAACGGCTTCTATGGCTACACCTTC. This encodes CASSPNGFYGYTF.

The CDR3 loop is CASSAHSEGDEQFF. CDR3 DNA sequence: TGTGCCAGCAGTGCACATAGCGAGGGCGATGAGCAGTTCTTC. The chain joins TRBV6-4 to TRBJ2-1; D may be TRBD2 (5 bases). V was trimmed by 4 bases and J by 8 bases, leaving 15 bases between them. This CDR3 has 14 amino acids. Germline assignment: CDR1 MRHNA and CDR2 SNTAGT.

There are a few counts of this clone. This CDR3 is also generated by other DNA sequences in the sample. The J gene is TRBJ2-1, the V gene TRBV19, with 10 bases lining up with TRBD2. The V gene end was trimmed by 3 bases and the J gene end by 8 bases; junction bases not matched to a gene: 7. Germline CDR1 and CDR2: LNHDA and SQIVND (reference sequence). This CDR3 contains 15 residues. CDR3 amino acids: CASSIQAGGRYEQFF. CDR3 nucleotide sequence: TGTGCCAGTAGTATCCAAGCGGGAGGGAGGTATGAGCAGTTCTTC.

The rearrangement uses TRBV14 and TRBJ2-1, with 15 bases aligning to TRBD2. V was pared by 5 bases and J by 9 bases, with 2 bases of the junction left unmatched. The CDR3 contains 14 residues. Germline CDR1 is SGHDN and CDR2 is FVKESK. CDR3 sequence (DNA): TGTGCCAGCAGCGGACTAGCGGGAGGGAGTGAGCAGTTCTTC. Translating it yields CASSGLAGGSEQFF.

Concerning this clone itself: A read error may account for a junction end that differs from germline. The rearrangement joins TRBV11-2 to TRBJ1-2; 7 bases are shared with TRBD1. The CDR3 consists of 15 residues. CDR1 and CDR2 from the germline V gene are SGHAT and FQNNGV. The CDR3 DNA sequence: TGTGCCAGCAGCCTAGACAGGGTTCCCGGCTCTGGCTACACCTTC. Translation gives CASSLDRVPGSGYTF. Full variable domain (rest looked up from reference TRBV11-2 and TRBJ1-2): EAGVAQSPRYKIIEKRQSVAFWCNPISGHATLYWYQQILGQGPKLLIQFQNNGVVDDSQLPKDRFSAERLKGVDSTLKIQPAKLEDSAVYLCASSLDRVPGSGYTFGSGTRLTVV.

The chain uses TRBV30 and TRBJ2-3; D call uncertain. This CDR3 is 13 amino acids long. Germline CDR1 GTSNPN, CDR2 SVGIG (reference sequence). Trimming cost V 4 bases and J 0 bases, with 8 bases left between them. The CDR3 spells CAWKTSSTDTQYF. CDR3 sequence (DNA): TGTGCCTGGAAGACATCGAGCACAGATACGCAGTATTTT.

This clone was seen once. This chain links TRBV27 with TRBJ2-4; 7 nucleotides agree with TRBD1. There are 15 residues in the CDR3. The J segment lost 3 bases and the V segment lost 6 bases, leaving 8 bases of the junction unmatched. The germline V gene has CDR1 MNHEY and CDR2 SMNVEV (reference sequence). The CDR3 DNA sequence: TGTGCCAGCAGCGATACAGGGGCGGGCAAAAACATTCAGTACTTC. This translates into CASSDTGAGKNIQYF.

This rearrangement joins TRBV19 to TRBJ2-7, with 7 bases that match TRBD2. V lost 3 bases to trimming and J lost 5 bases; unmatched junction nucleotides: 7. Per germline, CDR1 LNHDA and CDR2 SQIVND (reference sequence). The CDR3 length is 14 residues. Written as DNA, the CDR3 is TGTGCCAGTAGTATTAGGCGGGAGAACAACGAGCAGTACTTC. Its protein product is CASSIRRENNEQYF. Variable domain in full (rest from reference TRBV19 and TRBJ2-7): DGGITQSPKYLFRKEGQNVTLSCEQNLNHDAMYWYRQDPGQGLRLIYYSQIVNDFQKGDIAEGYSVSREKKESFPLTVTSAQKNPTAFYLCASSIRRENNEQYFGPGTRLTVT.